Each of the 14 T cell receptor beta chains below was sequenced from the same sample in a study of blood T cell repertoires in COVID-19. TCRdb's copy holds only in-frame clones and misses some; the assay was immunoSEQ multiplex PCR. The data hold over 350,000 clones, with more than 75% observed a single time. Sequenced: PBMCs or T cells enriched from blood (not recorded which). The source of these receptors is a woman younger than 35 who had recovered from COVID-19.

CDR3 nucleotides: TGTGCCAGCAGTGAACTAGCGGGGGCCACCAATGAGCAGTTCTTC. This codes for CASSELAGATNEQFF. The V and J genes are TRBV6-4 and TRBJ2-1; 11 bases fit TRBD2. V lost 3 bases, J lost 6 bases, and 4 bases stayed unmatched. Germline loops: CDR1 MRHNA, CDR2 SNTAGT. The length of the CDR3 is 15 residues.

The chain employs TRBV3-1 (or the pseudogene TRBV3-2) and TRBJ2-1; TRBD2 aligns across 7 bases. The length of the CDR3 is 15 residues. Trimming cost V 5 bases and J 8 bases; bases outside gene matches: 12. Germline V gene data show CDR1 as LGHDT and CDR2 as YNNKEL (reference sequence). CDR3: CASSVGLGVKDEQFF. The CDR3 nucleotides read TGTGCCAGCAGCGTCGGACTAGGGGTGAAGGATGAGCAGTTCTTC.

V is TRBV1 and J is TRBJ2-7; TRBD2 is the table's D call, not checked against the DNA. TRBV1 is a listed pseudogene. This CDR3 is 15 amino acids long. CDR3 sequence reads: CTSSQSSGGSYEQYF. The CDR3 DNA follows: TGCACCAGCAGCCAAAGTAGCGGGGGGTCCTACGAGCAGTACTTC.

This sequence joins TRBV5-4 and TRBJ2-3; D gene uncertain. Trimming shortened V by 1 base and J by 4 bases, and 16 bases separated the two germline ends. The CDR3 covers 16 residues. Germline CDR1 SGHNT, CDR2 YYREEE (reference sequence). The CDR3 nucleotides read TGTGCCAGCAGCTTGAGTATCGAGCTATCCCCAGATACGCAGTATTTT. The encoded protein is CASSLSIELSPDTQYF.

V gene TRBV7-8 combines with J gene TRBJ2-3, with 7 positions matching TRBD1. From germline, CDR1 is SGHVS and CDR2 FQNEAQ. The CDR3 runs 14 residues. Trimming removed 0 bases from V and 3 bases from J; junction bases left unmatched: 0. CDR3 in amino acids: CASSLATGTDTQYF. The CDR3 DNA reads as TGTGCCAGCAGCTTAGCGACAGGGACAGATACGCAGTATTTT.

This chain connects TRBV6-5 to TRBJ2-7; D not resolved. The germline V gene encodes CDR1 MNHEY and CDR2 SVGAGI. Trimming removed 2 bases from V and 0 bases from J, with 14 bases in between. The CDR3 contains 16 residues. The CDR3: CASSYGSQRSSYEQYF. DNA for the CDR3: TGTGCCAGCAGTTACGGATCACAGAGAAGCTCCTACGAGCAGTACTTC.

The CDR3 coding sequence is TGTGCCAGCAGCTCCCGATCCCGACAGGGCTCCTACAATGAGCAGTTCTTC. It translates to CASSSRSRQGSYNEQFF. The chain uses TRBV11-3 and TRBJ2-1; 7 bases agree with TRBD1. V lost 4 bases, J lost 0 bases, and 9 bases stayed unmatched. The CDR3 runs 17 residues. Per the germline V gene, CDR1 is SGHNT and CDR2 is YENEEA.

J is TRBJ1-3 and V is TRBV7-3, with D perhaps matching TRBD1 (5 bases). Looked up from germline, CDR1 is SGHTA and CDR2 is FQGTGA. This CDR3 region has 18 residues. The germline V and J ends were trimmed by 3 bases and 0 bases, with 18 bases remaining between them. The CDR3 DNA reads TGTGCCAGCAGCTTCCCTAAGGGGATACTGAGCTCTGGAAACACCATATATTTT. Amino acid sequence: CASSFPKGILSSGNTIYF.

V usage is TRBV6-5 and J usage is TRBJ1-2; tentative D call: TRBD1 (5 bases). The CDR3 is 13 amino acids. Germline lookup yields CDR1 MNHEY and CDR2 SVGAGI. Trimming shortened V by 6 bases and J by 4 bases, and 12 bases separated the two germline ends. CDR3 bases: TGTGCCAGCAGCCGTGGGACTCTCTATGGCTACACCTTC. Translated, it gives CASSRGTLYGYTF.

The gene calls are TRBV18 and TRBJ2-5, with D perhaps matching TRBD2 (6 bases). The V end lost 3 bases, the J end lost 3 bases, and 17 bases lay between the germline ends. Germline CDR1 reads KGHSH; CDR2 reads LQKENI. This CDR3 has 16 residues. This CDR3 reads CASSPPTSRTEETQYF. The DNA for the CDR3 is TGTGCCAGCTCACCCCCTACTAGCCGGACTGAAGAGACCCAGTACTTC.

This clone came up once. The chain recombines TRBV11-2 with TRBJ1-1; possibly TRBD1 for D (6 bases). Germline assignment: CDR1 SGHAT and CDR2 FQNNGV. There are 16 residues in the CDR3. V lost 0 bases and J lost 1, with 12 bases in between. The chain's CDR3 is CASSLEGGKTNTEAFF. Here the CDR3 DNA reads TGTGCCAGCAGCTTAGAAGGGGGAAAGACGAACACTGAAGCTTTCTTT.

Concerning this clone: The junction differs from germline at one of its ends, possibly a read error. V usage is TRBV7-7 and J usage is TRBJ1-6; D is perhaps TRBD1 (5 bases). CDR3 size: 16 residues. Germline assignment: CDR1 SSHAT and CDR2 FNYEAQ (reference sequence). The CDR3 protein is CASSAWGVFNNSPLHF. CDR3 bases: TGTGCTAGCAGCGCGTGGGGGGTGTTTAATAATTCACCCCTCCACTTT.

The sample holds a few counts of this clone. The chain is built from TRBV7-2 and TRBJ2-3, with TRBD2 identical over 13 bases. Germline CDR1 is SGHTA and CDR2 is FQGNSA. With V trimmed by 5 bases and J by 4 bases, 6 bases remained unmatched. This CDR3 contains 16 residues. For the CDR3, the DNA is TGTGCCAGCAGCGAGAGACTAGCGGGGGGCCCAGATACGCAGTATTTT. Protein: CASSERLAGGPDTQYF.

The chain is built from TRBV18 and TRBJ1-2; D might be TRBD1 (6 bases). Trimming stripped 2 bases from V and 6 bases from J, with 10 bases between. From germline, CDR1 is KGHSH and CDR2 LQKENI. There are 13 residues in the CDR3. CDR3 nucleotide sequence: TGTGCCAGCTCACCAACAGGGCAGGATGGCTACACCTTC. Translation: CASSPTGQDGYTF. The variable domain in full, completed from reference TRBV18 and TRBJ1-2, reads NAGVMQNPRHLVRRRGQEARLRCSPMKGHSHVYWYRQLPEEGLKFMVYLQKENIIDESGMPKERFSAEFPKEGPSILRIQQVVRGDSAAYFCASSPTGQDGYTFGSGTRLTVV.